Described below is a single T cell receptor (beta chain) sequence and its context. This sample was taken from a study of blood T cell repertoires in COVID-19. Study information: Some COVID-19 samples were acute and others convalescent; all came from the United States, Italy and Spain. In each case, the material was cDNA or gDNA derived from T cells, B-cell-depleted T cells, or PBMCs.

The authors' processing: Nucleated cell number was recorded as an estimate derived from reference gene primer amplification. The repertoire was sequenced with immunoSEQ multiplex PCR; TCRdb's copy has only in-frame clones and lacks some. For V, J and clone size, that table is used; D and trimming come from the DNA. The data hold around 68,000 clones, with roughly 84% observed a single time. V shed 1 base and J shed 5 bases, with 11 bases lying between them. The CDR3 covers 14 residues. Germline loops: CDR1 LNHDA, CDR2 SQIVND (reference sequence). This receptor was obtained from a woman in her fifties or sixties with acute or convalescent COVID-19. V usage is TRBV19 and J usage is TRBJ2-5, with D possibly TRBD2 on 6 matching bases. The sample taken for sequencing was peripheral blood. DNA for the CDR3: TGTGCCAGTAGTATAGGTGGGGGAGGTGAGACCCAGTACTTC. Translating gives CASSIGGGGETQYF.